Only one count was recorded for the clone carrying this T cell receptor (beta chain). What it recognizes is unknown. Germline V gene data show CDR1 as MGHDK and CDR2 as SYGVNS. V gave up 3 bases and J gave up 3 bases, with 5 bases separating them. The length of the CDR3 is 12 residues. This sample was included in a study of T cell responses to AZD1222 COVID-19 vaccine. Regarding the study as a whole: Clonal diversity may have been underestimated in mostly white British donors. Across the whole spike, CD4 TCRs peaked at regions 160-218 and 743-854. Nearly half of unique spike-specific TCRs reportedly avoided B.1.351 and B.1.1.7 mutated regions.

Profiling relied on immunoSEQ multiplex PCR, and the TCRdb table lists in-frame clones only, not all of them. In the table there are some 96,000 clones, around nine tenths of which are singletons. The receptor's source is an adult in good health. This specimen was peripheral blood, taken on day 0 of AZD1222 vaccination. The gene calls are TRBV25-1 and TRBJ2-5; D gene unclear. CDR3 protein: CASSDWEETQYF. CDR3 DNA: TGTGCCAGCAGTGATTGGGAAGAGACCCAGTACTTC.